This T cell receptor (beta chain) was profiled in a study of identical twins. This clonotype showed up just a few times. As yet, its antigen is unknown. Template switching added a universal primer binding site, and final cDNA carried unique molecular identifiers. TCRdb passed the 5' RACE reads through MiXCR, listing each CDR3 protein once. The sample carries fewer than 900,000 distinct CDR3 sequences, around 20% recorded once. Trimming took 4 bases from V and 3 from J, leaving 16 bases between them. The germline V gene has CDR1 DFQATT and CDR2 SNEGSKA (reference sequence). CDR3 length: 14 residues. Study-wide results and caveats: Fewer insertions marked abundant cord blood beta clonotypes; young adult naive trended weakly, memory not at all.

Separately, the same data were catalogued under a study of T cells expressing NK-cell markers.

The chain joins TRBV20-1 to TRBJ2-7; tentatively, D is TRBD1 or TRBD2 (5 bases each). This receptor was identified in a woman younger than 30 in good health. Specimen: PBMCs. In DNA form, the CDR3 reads TGCAGTGCTATGCAACCCGGGACCTACTACGAGCAGTACTTC. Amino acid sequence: CSAMQPGTYYEQYF.